The clone carrying this T cell receptor beta chain was found a few times. The antigen is undetermined. The data derive from a study of beta chain features in type 1 diabetes. Study in general: Age, gender, cell numbers and subset yield matched between patients and controls.

Study-wide findings and caveats: A definitive answer on HLA type influencing TCRB rearrangement was not reached here. Within patients, naive, central memory and Treg TCRB repertoires seemed more similar than within healthy donors. Type 1 diabetes patients had fewer VDJ junction insertions and more deletions.

Trimming removed 3 bases at V and 7 bases at J, with 19 bases between. The V gene's germline CDR1 is SEHNR and CDR2 FQNEAQ (reference sequence). The CDR3 has 15 residues. Expressed TCRB transcripts were sequenced, since all the RNA that had been isolated was reverse transcribed. TCRdb's copy holds only in-frame clones and misses some; the assay was immunoSEQ multiplex PCR. The sample lists under 800,000 clones; less than 20% were seen once. The source of this sequence is a man aged 18-30 years in good health. The J gene is TRBJ2-7, the V gene TRBV7-9; D possibly matches TRBD1 or TRBD2 (5 bases each). Sample: naive CD4+ T cells from blood. In DNA form, the CDR3 reads TGTGCCAGCAGCTTGACCCAATCCGGGACGATGGAGCAGTACTTC. This sequence encodes CASSLTQSGTMEQYF.